This T cell receptor beta chain was documented in a study of blood T cells in healthy people across ages. Regarding the study as a whole: Roughly linear age-related decline in beta diversity appeared, significant by age around 40.

Trimming cost V 8 bases and J 7 bases, with 15 bases left between them. The germline CDR1 and CDR2 sequences are MDHEN and SYDVKM. CDR3 length: 12 amino acids. Donation came from healthy Caucasian individuals in Russia who were aged roughly 6 to 100. Isolating PBMCs gave at least 6 million of these cells per sample. Alongside a J-beta primer mix, a sample-barcoded 5' primer served in a second PCR lasting 7 to 11 cycles. Via MiXCR, TCRdb re-called the 5' RACE reads, giving one row per CDR3 protein. The sample comprises about 1.7 million distinct CDR3 sequences, 28% of which are singletons, and 7.7% rests with the top ten. This clonotype has more than one count but fewer than ten. Its antigen is still unknown.

The source of this sequence is a woman in her thirties in good health. Sequences were obtained from blood. This chain uses TRBV28 with TRBJ2-7, with D perhaps matching TRBD1 (6 bases). The CDR3 here is CASGTQALEQYF. The CDR3 DNA reads TGTGCCAGCGGGACACAGGCCCTAGAGCAGTACTTC.